A selection of T cell receptor beta chains follows, all from one sample in a study of shared clonotypes between healthy human individuals. Produced via immunoSEQ multiplex PCR; TCRdb's table is partial and in-frame only. The sample has over 2,000,000 clones, around 93% seen once. The sample consisted of naive CD8+ T cells from PBMCs. The source is a man younger than 30 in good health. Some clones in this sample may be carry-over from other donors' samples. CDR3s include the opening cysteine and the closing phenylalanine or tryptophan.

v_call	j_call	cdr3_aa
TRBV6-6	TRBJ2-7	CASSYSTGQTYEQYF
TRBV11-2	TRBJ2-7	CASSVHPRGTALEEQYF
TRBV4-3	TRBJ2-5	CASSQVPGASTYETQYF
TRBV30	TRBJ1-1	CAWSVRVNTEAFF
TRBV7-2	TRBJ2-7	CASSPPGGGVSYEQYF
TRBV10-3	TRBJ2-7	CAISEGQGHYEQYF
TRBV19	TRBJ2-2	CATRDREGVSNTGELFF
TRBV19	TRBJ1-2	CASSGRSLNYGYTF
TRBV5-1	TRBJ2-5	CASSLGGTKETQYF
TRBV4-1	TRBJ2-4	CASSQTWLGGNIQYF
TRBV5-1	TRBJ2-3	CASSPRLGTSGADTQYF
TRBV6-1	TRBJ2-7	CASSETGPYEQYF
TRBV5-1	TRBJ2-3	CASSLVWRGRTDTQYF
TRBV5-1	TRBJ2-7	CASSPELVLAQYF
TRBV7-3	TRBJ2-3	CASSLTSGSGDTQYF
TRBV4-3	TRBJ2-7	CASSQDPTYEQYF